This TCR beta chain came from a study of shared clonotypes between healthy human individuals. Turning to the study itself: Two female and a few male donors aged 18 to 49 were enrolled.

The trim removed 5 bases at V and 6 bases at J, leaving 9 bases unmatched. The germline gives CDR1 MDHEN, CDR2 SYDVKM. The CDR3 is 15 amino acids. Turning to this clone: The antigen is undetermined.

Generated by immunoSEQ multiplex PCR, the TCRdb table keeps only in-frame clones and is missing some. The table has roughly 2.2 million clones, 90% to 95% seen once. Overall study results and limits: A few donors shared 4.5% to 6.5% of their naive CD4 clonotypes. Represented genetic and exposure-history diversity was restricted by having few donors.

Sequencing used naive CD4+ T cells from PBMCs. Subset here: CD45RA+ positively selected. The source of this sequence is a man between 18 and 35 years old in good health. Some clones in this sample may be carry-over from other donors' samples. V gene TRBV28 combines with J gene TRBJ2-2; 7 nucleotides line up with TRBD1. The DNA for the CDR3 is TGTGCCAGCAGTACACCCGGGACAGCGGCCGGGGAGCTGTTTTTT. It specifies CASSTPGTAAGELFF.